This passage covers 13 T cell receptor beta chains from one sample sequenced in a study of T cell repertoires and Cas9 in healthy adults. The data were produced by immunoSEQ multiplex PCR, yet TCRdb's version contains in-frame clones alone and is incomplete. The data hold more than 13,000 clones, with about nine tenths observed a single time. The sample taken for sequencing was Tregs (CD4+, CD25+, CD127-, CD137-, CD154-) from PBMCs; culture status not recorded. The receptors come from a human donor in good health.

In this sample, this clone turned up once. The DNA for the CDR3 is TGTGCCAGCAGCTTAAGCAGAGTGAACACTGAAGCTTTCTTT. This sequence encodes CASSLSRVNTEAFF. The chain employs TRBV7-2 and TRBJ1-1; no clear D. This CDR3 contains 14 residues. Per the germline V gene, CDR1 is SGHTA and CDR2 is FQGNSA. V lost 2 bases, J lost 0 bases, and 7 bases lay in between.

V gene TRBV4-1 combines with J gene TRBJ1-6; 8 nucleotides align to TRBD1. The junction had 14 bases not matched to a gene; V was cut back by 4 bases and J by 0 bases. There are 20 residues in the CDR3. Germline lookup yields CDR1 MGHRA and CDR2 YSYEKL. Written as DNA, the CDR3 is TGCGCCAGCAGCCTCACCGGGACAGGCTCCCCGAGCTCCTATAATTCACCCCTCCACTTT. Translation: CASSLTGTGSPSSYNSPLHF.

The chain couples TRBV10-2 to TRBJ1-1, with D possibly being TRBD1 (6 bases). In germline, CDR1 is WSHSY, CDR2 SAAADI. The CDR3 totals 13 residues. Trimming took 5 bases from V and 6 from J, leaving 13 bases between them. The CDR3 here is CASSPIGGSEAFF. CDR3 DNA: TGCGCCAGCAGTCCGATCGGGGGCTCTGAAGCTTTCTTT.

The chain links TRBV2 to TRBJ1-2; weak D call: TRBD1 (5 bases). The V end lost 5 bases, the J end lost 6 bases, and 13 bases lay between the germline ends. Germline-derived CDR1 and CDR2 are SNHLY and FYNNEI. CDR3 length equals 13 residues. The CDR3 region is CASSFGTVNGYTF. CDR3 in DNA: TGTGCCAGCAGTTTCGGGACGGTGAATGGCTACACCTTC.

CDR3 in DNA: TGTGCCAGCAGTGCGGGCCGGGGCTCCTACGAGCAGTACTTC. Protein: CASSAGRGSYEQYF. The rearrangement uses TRBV6-1 and TRBJ2-5, with D maybe TRBD2 (5 bases). The J call may be faulty, since TRBJ2-7 better matches the DNA end. The CDR3 runs to 14 residues. The germline CDR1 and CDR2 sequences are MNHNS and SASEGT.

This clone appeared a few times. The chain has TRBV5-6 and TRBJ1-4; D call uncertain. This CDR3 has 14 amino acids. V lost 0 bases to trimming and J lost 8 bases, with 11 bases between them. From germline, CDR1 is SGHDT and CDR2 YYEEEE. CDR3 protein: CASSLDRLGEKLFF. DNA of the CDR3: TGTGCCAGCAGCTTGGACAGACTGGGGGAAAAACTGTTTTTT. Full variable domain (missing parts from reference TRBV5-6 and TRBJ1-4): DAGVTQSPTHLIKTRGQQVTLRCSPKSGHDTVSWYQQALGQGPQFIFQYYEEEERQRGNFPDRFSGHQFPNYSSELNVNALLLGDSALYLCASSLDRLGEKLFFGSGTQLSVL.

The V gene is TRBV28, the J gene TRBJ1-2; D might be TRBD1 (6 bases). V lost 7 bases to trimming and J lost 4 bases, with 19 bases between them. Germline-derived CDR1 and CDR2 are MDHEN and SYDVKM. CDR3 length equals 15 residues. The CDR3 reads CASTRGTLRFYGYTF. CDR3 nucleotides: TGTGCCAGCACGAGGGGGACTTTAAGGTTCTATGGCTACACCTTC.

This chain uses TRBV27 with TRBJ2-2; tentative D call: TRBD2 (6 bases). V shed 4 bases and J shed 5 bases, with 8 bases lying between them. Per germline, CDR1 MNHEY and CDR2 SMNVEV (reference sequence). The CDR3 runs to 13 residues. CDR3 protein: CASSSGGTGELFF. The CDR3 DNA sequence: TGTGCCAGCAGTTCTGGGGGGACCGGGGAGCTGTTTTTT.

The chain recombines TRBV10-3 with TRBJ1-2; D ambiguous. With 0 bases removed from V and 4 bases from J, the gap between germline ends came to 6 bases. This CDR3 region has 13 residues. Germline CDR1 ENHRY, CDR2 SYGVKD. In nucleotides, the CDR3 is TGTGCCATCAGTGAGTCGCACAGCTATGGCTACACCTTC. Translation: CAISESHSYGYTF.

This chain connects TRBV7-2 to TRBJ1-4; D unresolved. CDR1 SGHTA and CDR2 FQGNSA come from the germline V gene. Between the trimmed V and J ends, which lost 4 bases and 8 bases, there was a span of 26 bases. The CDR3 totals 18 residues. The CDR3 loop is CASSSYPRRGNIGEKLFF. In nucleotides, the CDR3 is TGTGCCAGCAGCTCTTATCCCCGACGAGGGAACATCGGAGAAAAACTGTTTTTT.

Regarding this clone: Other DNA sequences within the sample encode an identical CDR3. V is TRBV9 and J is TRBJ1-1; D is possibly TRBD1 (5 bases). V lost 6 bases and J 1 base, leaving 10 bases between the germline ends. The CDR3 totals 13 residues. Per the germline V gene, CDR1 is SGDLS and CDR2 is YYNGEE. The CDR3 protein is CASMPGWNTEAFF. DNA for the CDR3: TGTGCCAGCATGCCAGGGTGGAACACTGAAGCTTTCTTT. Combining the CDR3 with reference TRBV9 and TRBJ1-1 gives the whole variable domain DSGVTQTPKHLITATGQRVTLRCSPRSGDLSVYWYQQSLDQGLQFLIQYYNGEERAKGNILERFSAQQFPDLHSELNLSSLELGDSALYFCASMPGWNTEAFFGQGTRLTVV.

The CDR3 protein is CASSLAGHVGEQYF. The CDR3 nucleotides are TGTGCCAGCAGCTTAGCGGGACATGTTGGGGAGCAGTACTTC. The chain is built from TRBV7-7 and TRBJ2-7; D perhaps matches TRBD1 (6 bases). Trimming left V 0 bases short and J 7 bases short, with 13 bases between. From germline, CDR1 is SSHAT and CDR2 FNYEAQ (reference sequence). The CDR3 loop spans 14 amino acids.

This clone was recorded once. The CDR3: CASSGPNTEAFF. In DNA form, the CDR3 reads TGTGCCAGCAGCGGACCGAACACTGAAGCTTTCTTT. This sequence joins TRBV9 and TRBJ1-1; D is undetermined. V shed 3 bases and J shed 1 base, with 4 bases lying between them. CDR1 SGDLS and CDR2 YYNGEE come from the germline V gene. The CDR3 contains 12 residues.